This T cell receptor (beta chain) came from a study of blood T cell repertoires in COVID-19. Clones were read by immunoSEQ multiplex PCR, and TCRdb kept only the in-frame ones, dropping some. This sample has about 150,000 clones, with roughly nine tenths found just once. Germline CDR1 reads SGHRS; CDR2 reads YFSETQ. The CDR3 has 16 amino acids. Between the trimmed V and J ends, which lost 0 bases and 4 bases, there was a span of 16 bases. The chain joins TRBV5-1 to TRBJ1-1; weak D call: TRBD1 (5 bases). Sequencing was carried out using PBMCs or T cells enriched from blood (not recorded which). The clonotype was recovered from a woman aged 40 to 55 who had been exposed to COVID-19. The CDR3 loop is CASSLAPQGGGTEAFF. Written as DNA, the CDR3 is TGCGCCAGCAGCTTGGCCCCTCAGGGCGGGGGCACTGAAGCTTTCTTT.